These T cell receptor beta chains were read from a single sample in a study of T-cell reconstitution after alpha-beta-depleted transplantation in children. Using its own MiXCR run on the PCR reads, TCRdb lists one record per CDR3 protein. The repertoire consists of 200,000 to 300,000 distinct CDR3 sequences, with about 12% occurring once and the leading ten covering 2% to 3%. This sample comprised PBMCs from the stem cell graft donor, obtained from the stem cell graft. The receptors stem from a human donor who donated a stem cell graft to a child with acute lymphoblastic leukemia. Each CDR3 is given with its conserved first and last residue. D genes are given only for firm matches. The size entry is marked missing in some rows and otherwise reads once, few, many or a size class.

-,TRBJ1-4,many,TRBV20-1,CSARAGGRNYFNEKLFF,TGCAGTGCTAGAGCGGGGGGACGCAATTATTTTAATGAAAAACTGTTTTTT
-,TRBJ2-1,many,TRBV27,CASSYRDHYNEQFF,TGTGCCAGCAGTTATAGGGACCATTACAATGAGCAGTTCTTC
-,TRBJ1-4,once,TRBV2,CASSEGQGQEKLFF,TGTGCCAGCAGTGAAGGGCAGGGCCAGGAAAAACTGTTTTTT
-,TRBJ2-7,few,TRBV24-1,CAPTRGRGLIPSYEQYF,TGTGCCCCCACGCGTGGCAGGGGACTAATTCCTTCCTACGAGCAGTACTTC
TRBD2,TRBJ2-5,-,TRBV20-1,CSAERTSGAKETQYF,TGCAGTGCCGAGAGGACTAGCGGGGCGAAAGAGACCCAGTACTTC
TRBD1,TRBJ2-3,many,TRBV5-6,CASSLVGQDHTQYF,TGTGCCAGCAGCTTGGTTGGACAGGACCATACGCAGTATTTT
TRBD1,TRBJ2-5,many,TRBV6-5,CASSYADRGPETQYF,TGTGCCAGCAGTTACGCGGACAGGGGGCCTGAGACCCAGTACTTC
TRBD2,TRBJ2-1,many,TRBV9,CASSARGAAGPNNEQFF,TGTGCCAGCAGCGCCCGCGGAGCAGCGGGACCTAACAATGAGCAGTTCTTC
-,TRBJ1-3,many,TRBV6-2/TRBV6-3,CASSYSSHLRPSGNTIYF,TGTGCCAGCAGTTACTCTTCCCATCTGAGACCTTCTGGAAACACCATATATTTT
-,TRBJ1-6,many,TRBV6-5,CASSYGWSSYNSPLHF,TGTGCCAGCAGTTACGGCTGGAGCTCCTATAATTCACCCCTCCACTTT
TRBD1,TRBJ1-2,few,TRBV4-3,CASSQGTGVRYLNGYTF,TGCGCCAGCAGCCAAGGGACAGGCGTAAGATATTTGAATGGCTACACCTTC
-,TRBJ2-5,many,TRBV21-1,CASSKGWCPETQYF,TGTGCCAGCAGCAAAGGCTGGTGCCCAGAGACCCAGTACTTC
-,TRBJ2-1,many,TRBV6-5,CASSYFGDGLYNEQFF,TGTGCCAGCAGTTACTTTGGGGACGGCTTGTACAATGAGCAGTTCTTC
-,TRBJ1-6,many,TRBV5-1,CASSRKEANSGEPLHF,TGCGCCAGCAGCCGTAAGGAAGCTAATTCGGGCGAGCCCCTCCACTTT
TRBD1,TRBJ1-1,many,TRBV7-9,CASSYGTGEAFF,TGTGCCAGCAGCTATGGGACAGGTGAAGCTTTCTTT
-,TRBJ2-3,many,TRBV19,CASTSSTRSPTDTQYF,TGTGCCAGTACCTCTTCGACCAGGTCCCCCACAGATACGCAGTATTTT
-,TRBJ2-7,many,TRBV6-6,CASSAGDGYEQYF,TGTGCCAGCAGTGCCGGGGACGGCTACGAGCAGTACTTC
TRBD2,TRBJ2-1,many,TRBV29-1,CSVQLAGVVYEQFF,TGCAGCGTACAACTAGCGGGAGTGGTTTATGAGCAGTTCTTC
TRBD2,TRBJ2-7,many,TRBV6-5,CASSRLAGRGQYF,TGTGCCAGCAGTCGACTAGCGGGGAGGGGGCAGTACTTC
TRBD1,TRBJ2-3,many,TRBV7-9,CASRLQGSDTQYF,TGTGCCAGCCGACTACAGGGGTCAGATACGCAGTATTTT
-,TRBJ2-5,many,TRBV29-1,CSVTRRGGIVETQYF,TGCAGCGTTACCAGACGAGGCGGGATAGTAGAGACCCAGTACTTC
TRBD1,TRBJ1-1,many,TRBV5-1,CASRGQGMNTEAFF,TGCGCCAGCCGGGGACAGGGGATGAACACTGAAGCTTTCTTT
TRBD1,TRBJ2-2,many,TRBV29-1,CSVEGRGHGELFF,TGCAGCGTTGAGGGCAGGGGGCACGGGGAGCTGTTTTTT
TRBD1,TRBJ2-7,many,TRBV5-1,CASSLGQGIIYEQYF,TGCGCCAGCAGCCTAGGACAGGGGATTATCTACGAGCAGTACTTC
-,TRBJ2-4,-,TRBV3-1,CASSQDSSRLAKNIQYF,TGTGCCAGCAGCCAAGATAGCAGTCGCCTAGCCAAAAACATTCAGTACTTC
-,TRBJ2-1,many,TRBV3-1,CASSQAPANNEQFF,TGTGCCAGCAGCCAAGCCCCTGCCAACAATGAGCAGTTCTTC
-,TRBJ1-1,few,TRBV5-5,CASSLQRGPNTEAFF,TGTGCCAGCAGCCTACAAAGGGGACCGAACACTGAAGCTTTCTTT
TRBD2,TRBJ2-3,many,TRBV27,CASSLYLQENSGRYKDTQYF,TGTGCCAGCAGTTTGTACCTTCAGGAGAATAGCGGGAGGTACAAAGATACGCAGTATTTT
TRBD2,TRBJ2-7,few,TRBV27,CASSRRTSGTYEQYF,TGTGCCAGCAGTCGCCGGACTAGCGGCACCTACGAGCAGTACTTC
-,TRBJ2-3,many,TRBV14,CASSPSGRDTQYF,TGTGCCAGCAGCCCATCAGGGAGAGATACGCAGTATTTT
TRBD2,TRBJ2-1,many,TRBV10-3,CAISDRLAGGNSYNEQFF,TGTGCCATCAGTGATAGACTAGCGGGGGGGAACTCCTACAATGAGCAGTTCTTC
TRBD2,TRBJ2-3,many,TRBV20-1,CSAREGLAGVDTQYF,TGCAGTGCTAGAGAGGGTCTAGCGGGGGTGGATACGCAGTATTTT
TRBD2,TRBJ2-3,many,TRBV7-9,CASSQHAGGTDTQYF,TGTGCCAGCAGCCAGCACGCGGGAGGGACAGATACGCAGTATTTT
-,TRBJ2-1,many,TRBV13,CASSLQRDEQFF,TGTGCCAGCAGCCTCCAAAGGGATGAGCAGTTCTTC
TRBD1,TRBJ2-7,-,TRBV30,CAWATGTGLRAYEQYF,TGTGCCTGGGCTACTGGGACAGGGCTGAGGGCCTACGAGCAGTACTTC
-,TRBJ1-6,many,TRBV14,CASSQVHQSSPLHF,TGTGCCAGCAGCCAAGTCCACCAAAGCTCACCCCTCCACTTT
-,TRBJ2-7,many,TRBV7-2,CASSLPARTYEQYF,TGTGCCAGCAGCTTGCCCGCGAGAACCTACGAGCAGTACTTC
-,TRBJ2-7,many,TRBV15,CATSREGRSYEQYF,TGTGCCACCAGCAGAGAAGGGAGAAGCTACGAGCAGTACTTC
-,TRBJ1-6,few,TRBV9,CASSVLANNSPLHF,TGTGCCAGCAGCGTCCTCGCGAACAATTCACCCCTCCACTTT
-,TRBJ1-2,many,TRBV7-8,CASSSSPGGGGYTF,TGTGCCAGCAGCTCATCACCGGGGGGGGGCGGCTACACCTTC
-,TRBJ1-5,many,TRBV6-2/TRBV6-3,CASSHQWSQPQHF,TGTGCCAGCAGTCACCAGTGGAGTCAGCCCCAGCATTTT
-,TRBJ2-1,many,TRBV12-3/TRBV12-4,CASSSSTGAPTKQFF,TGTGCCAGCAGTTCGTCCACAGGAGCCCCTACAAAGCAGTTCTTC
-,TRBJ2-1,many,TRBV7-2,CASSSRNNGQFF,TGTGCCAGCAGCTCCCGGAACAACGGGCAGTTCTTC
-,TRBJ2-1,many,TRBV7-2,CASSLVPGEGDEQFF,TGTGCCAGCAGCTTAGTACCAGGTGAAGGTGATGAGCAGTTCTTC
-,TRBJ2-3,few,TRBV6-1,CASSQGYDHPMDTQYF,TGTGCCAGCAGTCAGGGGTACGACCATCCGATGGATACGCAGTATTTT
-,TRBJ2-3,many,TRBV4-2,CASSQDGSGVPTDTQYF,TGTGCCAGCAGCCAAGATGGGTCGGGGGTGCCCACAGATACGCAGTATTTT
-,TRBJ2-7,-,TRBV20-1,CSASPIARDFPYEQYF,TGCAGTGCTAGCCCCATAGCCCGGGACTTCCCTTACGAGCAGTACTTC
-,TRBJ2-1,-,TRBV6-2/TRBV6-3,CASSYFSGSLDEQFF,TGTGCCAGCAGTTACTTTTCCGGGAGTCTCGATGAGCAGTTCTTC
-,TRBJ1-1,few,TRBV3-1,CASSPVTGNTEAFF,TGTGCCAGCAGCCCTGTGACAGGGAACACTGAAGCTTTCTTT
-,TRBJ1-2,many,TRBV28,CASSQDNYGYTF,TGTGCCAGCAGCCAAGACAACTATGGCTACACCTTC
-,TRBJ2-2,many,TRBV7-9,CASSLRYTGELFF,TGTGCCAGCAGCTTACGTTACACCGGGGAGCTGTTTTTT
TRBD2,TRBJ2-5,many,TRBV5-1,CASSATSGRRQTQYF,TGCGCCAGCAGCGCGACTAGCGGGAGACGCCAGACCCAGTACTTC
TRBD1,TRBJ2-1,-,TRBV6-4,CASSDTYRGDYNEQFF,TGTGCCAGCAGTGACACCTACAGGGGGGATTACAATGAGCAGTTCTTC
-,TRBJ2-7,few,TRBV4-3,CASSRSTSRGHSPEQYF,TGCGCCAGCAGCCGATCTACTTCCCGGGGACATTCCCCCGAGCAGTACTTC
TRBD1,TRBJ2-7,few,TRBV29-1,CSGGQGTYEQYF,TGCAGCGGGGGACAGGGGACCTACGAGCAGTACTTC
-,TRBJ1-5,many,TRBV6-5,CASSYTDRNQPQHF,TGTGCCAGCAGTTACACGGACCGCAATCAGCCCCAGCATTTT